This TCR beta chain stems from a study of sequential checkpoint blockade in melanoma. About the research overall: Patients were randomized 1:1 to nivolumab-then-ipilimumab or ipilimumab-then-nivolumab first-line.

Treatment described: randomized to nivolumab then ipilimumab (arm A) or the reverse (arm B). PBMC sorting kept live CD3+CD8+ cells without CD19 or CD56. Only in-frame clones appear in the TCRdb table, and some are missing; sequencing was by immunoSEQ multiplex PCR. The sample yields roughly 19,000 clones, approximately 82% seen once. The germline V and J ends were trimmed by 0 bases and 7 bases, with 10 bases remaining between them. The CDR3 sequence is 13 residues long. Germline V lookup: CDR1 MNHEY, CDR2 SMNVEV (reference sequence). The source of this sequence is a human donor with melanoma. This sequence joins TRBV27 and TRBJ2-7; the D gene is possibly TRBD2 (5 bases). The sample in question was CD8+ T cells sorted from blood (inferred from file names), obtained from a patient given nivolumab and ipilimumab in sequence. DNA for the CDR3: TGTGCCAGCAGTTTATCTCCTCCGGGGGAGCAGTACTTC. Its protein product is CASSLSPPGEQYF.